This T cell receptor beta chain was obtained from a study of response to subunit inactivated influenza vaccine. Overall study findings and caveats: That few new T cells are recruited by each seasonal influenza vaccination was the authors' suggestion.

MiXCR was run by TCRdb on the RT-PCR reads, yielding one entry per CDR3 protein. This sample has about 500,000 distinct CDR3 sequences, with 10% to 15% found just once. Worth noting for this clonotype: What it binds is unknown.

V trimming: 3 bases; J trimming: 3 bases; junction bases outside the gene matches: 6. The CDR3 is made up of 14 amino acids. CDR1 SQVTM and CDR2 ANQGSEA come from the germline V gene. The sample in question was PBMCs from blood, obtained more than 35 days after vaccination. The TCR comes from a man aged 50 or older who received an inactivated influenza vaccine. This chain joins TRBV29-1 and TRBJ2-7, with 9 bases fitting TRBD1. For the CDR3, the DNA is TGCAGCGTTGACTCGACAGGGGGAGGCTACGAGCAGTACTTC. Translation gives CSVDSTGGGYEQYF.